This section outlines one T cell receptor beta chain sequence together with its context. This sample is drawn from a study of OX40 agonist ivuxolimab in advanced cancers. Overall study context: Given to patients was ivuxolimab, an agonistic anti-OX40 (CD134) antibody. Aged about 23 to 80 with a mean of 60 years, they were about 78% male. Patients got intravenous ivuxolimab at 0.01 to 10 mg/kg every 2 weeks.

Repertoires were generated with immunoSEQ multiplex PCR, while TCRdb's copy carries only in-frame clones and drops some. Of around 57,000 clones listed, more than 70% are singletons. Per the germline V gene, CDR1 is SEHNR and CDR2 is FQNEAQ (reference sequence). Trimming pared 1 base from V and 5 bases from J, leaving 10 bases between. The CDR3 consists of 14 residues. The J gene is TRBJ2-3, the V gene TRBV7-9; the D gene is possibly TRBD2 (5 bases). This TCR was sampled from an adult with an advanced solid tumor such as melanoma, head and neck, liver or kidney cancer. The sample here was CD4+ or CD8+ T cells sorted from blood, taken in a trial of the OX40 agonist ivuxolimab. For the CDR3, the DNA is TGTGCCAGCAGCTTAGGGACTGACGGAGATACGCAGTATTTT. Amino acids: CASSLGTDGDTQYF.